The clone carrying this TCR beta chain was observed a handful of times. Antigen specificity is unknown. The CDR3 totals 13 residues. V lost 4 bases, J lost 3 bases, and 9 bases lay in between. CDR1 and CDR2 (germline): SGHVS, FNYEAQ. These data belong to a study of beta chain features in type 1 diabetes. Study-level points and caveats: Within the patient group, naive, central memory and Treg TCRB repertoires appeared more similar to each other than within healthy donors. Cells expressing TCR highly could be over-represented by cDNA sequencing. Within each of all four CD4+ subsets, Type 1 diabetes patients had TCRB CDR3s that were moderately but significantly shorter.

The isolated RNA, all of it, was reverse transcribed, so expressed TCRB transcripts were what got sequenced. Approximately 3.6 million reads were obtained on average from naive, central memory and regulatory T cell samples. Profiling relied on immunoSEQ multiplex PCR, and the TCRdb table lists in-frame clones only, not all of them. The sample holds roughly 350,000 clones; about 10% are singletons and the top ten take about 0.6%. Input material: central memory CD4+ T cells from blood. The chain is built from TRBV7-6 and TRBJ1-1, with TRBD1 as a possible D gene (6 bases). The receptor was derived from a man aged 25-45 years with type 1 diabetes. The CDR3: CASSYNRDTEAFF. In DNA, the CDR3 is TGTGCCAGCAGCTATAACAGGGACACTGAAGCTTTCTTT.